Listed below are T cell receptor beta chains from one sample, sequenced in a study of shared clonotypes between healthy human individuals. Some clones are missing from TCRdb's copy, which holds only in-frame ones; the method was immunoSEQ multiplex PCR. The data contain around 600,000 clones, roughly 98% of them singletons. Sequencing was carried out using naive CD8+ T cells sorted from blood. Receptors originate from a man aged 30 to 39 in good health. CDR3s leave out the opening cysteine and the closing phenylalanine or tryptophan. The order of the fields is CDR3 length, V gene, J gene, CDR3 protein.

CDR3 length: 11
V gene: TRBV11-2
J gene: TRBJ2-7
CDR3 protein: ASSPESYYEQY

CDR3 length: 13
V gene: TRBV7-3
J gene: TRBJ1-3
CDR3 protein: ASSLSQGAGNTIY

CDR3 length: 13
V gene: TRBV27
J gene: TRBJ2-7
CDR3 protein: ASMVSPSRSDEQY

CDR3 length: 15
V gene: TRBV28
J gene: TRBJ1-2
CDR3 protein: ASSLFAPAGEEYGYT

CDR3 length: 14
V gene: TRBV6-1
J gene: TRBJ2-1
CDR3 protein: ASSVSSGSSYNEQF

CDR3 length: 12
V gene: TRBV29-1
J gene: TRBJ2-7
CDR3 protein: SVEDTTEAYEQY

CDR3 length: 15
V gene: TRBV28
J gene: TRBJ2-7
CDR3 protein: ASSLLYPSGVSYEQY

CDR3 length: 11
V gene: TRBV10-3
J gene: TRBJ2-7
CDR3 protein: APLGTGIYEQY

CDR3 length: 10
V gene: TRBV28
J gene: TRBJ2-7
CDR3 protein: ATRGTDYEQY

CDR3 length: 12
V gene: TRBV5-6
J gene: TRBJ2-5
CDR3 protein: ASSPGLGWETQY

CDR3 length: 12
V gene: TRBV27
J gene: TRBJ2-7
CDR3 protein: ASSLSRERYEQY

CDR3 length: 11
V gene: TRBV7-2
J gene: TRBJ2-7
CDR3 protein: ASTAPWMDEQY

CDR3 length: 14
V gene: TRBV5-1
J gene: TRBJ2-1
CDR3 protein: ASSSRTGTTYNEQF

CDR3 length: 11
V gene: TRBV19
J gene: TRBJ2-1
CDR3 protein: ASSPGLVKGQF

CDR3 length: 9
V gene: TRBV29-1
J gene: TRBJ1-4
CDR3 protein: SATTNEKLF

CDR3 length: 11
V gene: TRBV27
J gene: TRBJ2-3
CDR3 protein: ASSPRTGDTQY

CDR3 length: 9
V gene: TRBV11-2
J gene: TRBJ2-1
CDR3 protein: ASSLRFEQF

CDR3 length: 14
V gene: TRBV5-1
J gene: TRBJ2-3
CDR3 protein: ASSLVAGEGTDTQY

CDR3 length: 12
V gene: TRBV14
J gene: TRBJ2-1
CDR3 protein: ASSQDLRDNEQF

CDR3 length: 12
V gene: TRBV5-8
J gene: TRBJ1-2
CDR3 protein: ASSSRTVNYGYT

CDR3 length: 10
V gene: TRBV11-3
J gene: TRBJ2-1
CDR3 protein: ASSWGSSEQF

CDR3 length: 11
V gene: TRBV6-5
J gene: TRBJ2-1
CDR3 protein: ASSGTSYNEQF

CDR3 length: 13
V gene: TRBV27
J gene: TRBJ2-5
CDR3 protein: ASSLRPSYQQTQY

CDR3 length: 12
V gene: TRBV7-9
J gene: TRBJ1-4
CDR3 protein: ASSLDRVLVKLF

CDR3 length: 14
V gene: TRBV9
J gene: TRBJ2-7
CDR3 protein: ASSVAPVGGTYEQY

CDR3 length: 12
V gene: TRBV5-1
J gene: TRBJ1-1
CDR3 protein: ASSLRDSYTEAF

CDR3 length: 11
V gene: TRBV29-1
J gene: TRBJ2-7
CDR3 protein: SVAGQGLIEQY

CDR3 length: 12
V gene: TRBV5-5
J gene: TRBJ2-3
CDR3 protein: ASSFGKGTDTQY

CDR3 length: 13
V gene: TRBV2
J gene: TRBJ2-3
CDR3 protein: ASSESGISTDTQY

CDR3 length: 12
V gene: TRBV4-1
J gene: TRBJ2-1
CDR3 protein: ASSQTSSYNEQF

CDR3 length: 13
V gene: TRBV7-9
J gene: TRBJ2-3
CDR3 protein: ASSLRGQGTDTQY

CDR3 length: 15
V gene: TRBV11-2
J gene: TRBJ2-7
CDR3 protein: ASSLAAPQGASYEQY

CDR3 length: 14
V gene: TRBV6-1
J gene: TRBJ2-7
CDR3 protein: ASSEEASGTWYEQY

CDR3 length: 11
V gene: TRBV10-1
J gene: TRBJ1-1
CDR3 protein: ASSENENTEAF

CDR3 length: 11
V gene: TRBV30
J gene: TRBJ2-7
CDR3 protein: ACVRVNVYEQY

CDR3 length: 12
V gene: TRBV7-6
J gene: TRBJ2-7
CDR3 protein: ASSFGQGLSEQY

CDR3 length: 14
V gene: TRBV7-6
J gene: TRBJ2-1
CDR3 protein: ASSLISVLAGNEQF

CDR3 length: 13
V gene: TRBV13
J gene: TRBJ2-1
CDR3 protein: ASSRWGQDDNEQF

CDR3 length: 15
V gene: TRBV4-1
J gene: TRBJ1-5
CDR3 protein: ASSQDVGTGGHQPQH

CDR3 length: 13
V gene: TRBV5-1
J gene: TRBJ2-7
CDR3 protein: ASSLVDPASYEQY

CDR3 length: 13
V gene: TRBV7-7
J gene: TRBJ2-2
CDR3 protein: ASSSGTGATGELF

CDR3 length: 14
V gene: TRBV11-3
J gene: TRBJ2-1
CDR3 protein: ASSLGKRENYNEQF